The present T cell receptor beta chain was sequenced within a study of T cell changes during pregnancy in multiple sclerosis. Sequencing used immunoSEQ multiplex PCR; TCRdb keeps in-frame clones, though not all of them. The sample records about 42,000 clones, about 85% being singletons. From germline, CDR1 is GTSNPN and CDR2 SVGIG (reference sequence). The CDR3 spans 13 residues. The clonotype comes from a female donor with multiple sclerosis, enrolled in a pregnancy study. The material sequenced was CD4+ T cells from peripheral blood mononuclear cells, taken before pregnancy. V gene TRBV30 combines with J gene TRBJ1-1, with a weak D call TRBD1 (6 bases). In DNA, the CDR3 is TGTGCTTATTCCAGGGGAATCAACACTGAAGCTTTCTTT. This codes for CAYSRGINTEAFF.